The clone carrying this T cell receptor (beta chain) was seen just once. Its target is unknown. What was sequenced were expressed TCRB transcripts, since all of the isolated RNA had been reverse transcribed. TCRdb keeps only in-frame clones here, not all; method: immunoSEQ multiplex PCR. The sample carries 50,000 to 65,000 clones, roughly 39% recorded once. Only one heparinised blood draw was taken per donor, and its volume averaged approximately 0.11 L. Each sorted fraction was over 98% pure. The data stem from a study of beta chain features in type 1 diabetes. Study-wide background: Healthy donors and patients had similar age, gender and cell yields. The examined sorted cells totaled 107,917,701 across samples.

Study-level points and caveats: Shorter TCRB CDR3s, moderately but significantly so, marked every one of the four CD4+ subsets in Type 1 diabetes patients.

This receptor was obtained from a man aged 25-45 years with type 1 diabetes. The sample consisted of Tregs from blood.

CDR3 bases: TGTGCCACCAGGGAGGGACTAGCGCTTTCCTACAATGAGCAGTTCTTC. Translated: CATREGLALSYNEQFF. The chain uses TRBV15 and TRBJ2-1; 10 nucleotides align to TRBD2. Unmatched junction bases numbered 6, after V lost 6 bases and J lost 1 base. This CDR3 contains 16 residues. Germline CDR1 is LNHNV and CDR2 is YYDKDF (reference sequence). Full variable domain (outside the CDR3, taken from reference TRBV15 and TRBJ2-1): DAMVIQNPRYQVTQFGKPVTLSCSQTLNHNVMYWYQQKSSQAPKLLFHYYDKDFNNEADTPDNFQSRRPNTSFCFLDIRSPGLGDTAMYLCATREGLALSYNEQFFGPGTRLTVL.